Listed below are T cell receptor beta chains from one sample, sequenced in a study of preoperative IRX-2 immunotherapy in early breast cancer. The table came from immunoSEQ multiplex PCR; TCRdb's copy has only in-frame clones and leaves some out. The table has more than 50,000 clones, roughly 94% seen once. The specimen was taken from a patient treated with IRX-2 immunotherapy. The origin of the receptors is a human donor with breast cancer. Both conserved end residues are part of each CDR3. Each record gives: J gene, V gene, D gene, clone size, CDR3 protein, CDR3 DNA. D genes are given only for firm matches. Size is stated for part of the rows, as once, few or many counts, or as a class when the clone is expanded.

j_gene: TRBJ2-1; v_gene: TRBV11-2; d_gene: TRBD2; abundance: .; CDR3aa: CASSRGRVTSGVNEQFF; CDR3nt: TGTGCCAGCAGCAGAGGGCGAGTGACTAGCGGGGTCAATGAGCAGTTCTTC
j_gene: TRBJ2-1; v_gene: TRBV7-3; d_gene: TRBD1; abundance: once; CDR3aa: CASSPDLQGEWNEQFF; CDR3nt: TGTGCCAGCAGCCCCGACTTACAGGGGGAGTGGAATGAGCAGTTCTTC
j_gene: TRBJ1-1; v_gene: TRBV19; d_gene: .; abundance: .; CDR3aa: CASSIEGADTEAFF; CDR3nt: TGTGCCAGTAGTATAGAAGGGGCAGACACTGAAGCTTTCTTT
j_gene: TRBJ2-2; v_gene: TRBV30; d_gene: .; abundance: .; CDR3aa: CAWRDTGELFF; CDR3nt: TGTGCCTGGAGGGACACCGGGGAGCTGTTTTTT
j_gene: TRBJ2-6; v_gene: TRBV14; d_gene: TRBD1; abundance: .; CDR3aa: CASSHTIRHRGSWGANVLTF; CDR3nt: TGTGCCAGCAGCCACACAATCCGGCACAGGGGGTCGTGGGGGGCCAACGTCCTGACTTTC
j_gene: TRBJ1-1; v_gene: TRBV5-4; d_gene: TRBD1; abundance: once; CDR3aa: CASSLVPDRENTEAFF; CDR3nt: TGTGCCAGCAGCTTGGTACCCGACAGGGAGAACACTGAAGCTTTCTTT
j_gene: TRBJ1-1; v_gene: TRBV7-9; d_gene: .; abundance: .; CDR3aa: CASSSLRGNTEAFF; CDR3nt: TGTGCCAGCAGCTCCCTGAGGGGGAACACTGAAGCTTTCTTT
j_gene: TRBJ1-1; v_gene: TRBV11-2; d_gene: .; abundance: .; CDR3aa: CASSFDTRTENTEAFF; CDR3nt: TGTGCCAGCAGCTTTGACACTAGGACGGAAAACACTGAAGCTTTCTTT
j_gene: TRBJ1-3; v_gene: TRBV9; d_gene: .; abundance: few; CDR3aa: CASSVGPSGNTIYF; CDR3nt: TGTGCCAGCAGCGTAGGCCCCTCTGGAAACACCATATATTTT
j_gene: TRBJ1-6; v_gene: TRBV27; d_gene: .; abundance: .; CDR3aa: CASSFYRNNSPLHF; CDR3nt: TGTGCCAGCAGTTTTTACAGGAATAATTCACCCCTCCACTTT
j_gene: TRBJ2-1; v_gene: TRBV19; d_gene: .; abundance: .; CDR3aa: CASSIKGRGSSSYNEQFF; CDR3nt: TGTGCCAGTAGTATTAAGGGGCGTGGCTCAAGCTCCTACAATGAGCAGTTCTTC
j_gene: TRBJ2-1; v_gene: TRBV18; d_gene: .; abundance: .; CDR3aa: CASSPRMGQGLFNSEQFF; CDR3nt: TGTGCCAGCTCACCACGGATGGGACAAGGCCTTTTTAACTCTGAGCAGTTCTTC
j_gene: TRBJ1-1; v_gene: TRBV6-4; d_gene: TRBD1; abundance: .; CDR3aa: CATRQGAGTEAFF; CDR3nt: TGTGCCACTAGACAGGGGGCGGGCACTGAAGCTTTCTTT
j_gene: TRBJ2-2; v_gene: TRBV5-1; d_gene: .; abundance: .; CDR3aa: CASRPRLTGNTGELFF; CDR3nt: TGCGCCAGCAGGCCCCGCCTGACAGGCAACACCGGGGAGCTGTTTTTT
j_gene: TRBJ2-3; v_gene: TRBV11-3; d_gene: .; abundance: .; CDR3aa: CASSPLGVGTQYF; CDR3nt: TGTGCCAGCAGCCCCCTAGGGGTCGGTACGCAGTATTTT
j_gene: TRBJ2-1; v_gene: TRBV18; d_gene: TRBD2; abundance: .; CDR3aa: CASSLLAGGYNEQFF; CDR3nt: TGTGCCAGCTCACTTCTAGCGGGGGGGTACAATGAGCAGTTCTTC
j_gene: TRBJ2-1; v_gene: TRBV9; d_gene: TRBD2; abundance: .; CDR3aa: CASSVSGTTSEQFF; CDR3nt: TGTGCCAGCAGCGTCTCCGGGACTACCAGTGAGCAGTTCTTC
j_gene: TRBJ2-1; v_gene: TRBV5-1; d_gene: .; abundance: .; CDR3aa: CASSFDIGNEQFF; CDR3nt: TGCGCCAGCAGCTTCGACATCGGGAATGAGCAGTTCTTC
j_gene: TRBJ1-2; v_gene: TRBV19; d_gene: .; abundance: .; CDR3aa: CASSLHRDPGYTF; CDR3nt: TGTGCCAGTAGTCTTCACAGGGACCCTGGCTACACCTTC
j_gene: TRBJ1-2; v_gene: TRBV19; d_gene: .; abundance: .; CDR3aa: CASSPDLYGYTF; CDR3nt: TGTGCCAGTAGTCCGGACCTATATGGCTACACCTTC
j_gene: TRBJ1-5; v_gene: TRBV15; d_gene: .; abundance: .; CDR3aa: CATSRDVQPQHF; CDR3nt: TGTGCCACCAGCAGAGATGTCCAGCCCCAGCATTTT
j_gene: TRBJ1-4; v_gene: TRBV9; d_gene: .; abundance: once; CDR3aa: CASSGQADNEKLFF; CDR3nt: TGTGCCAGCAGCGGACAGGCCGATAATGAAAAACTGTTTTTT
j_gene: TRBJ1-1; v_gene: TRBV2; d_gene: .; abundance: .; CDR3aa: CASTYRNTEAFF; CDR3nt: TGTGCCAGCACCTACAGGAACACTGAAGCTTTCTTT
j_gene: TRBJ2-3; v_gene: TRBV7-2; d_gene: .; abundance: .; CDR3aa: CASSRRDTQYF; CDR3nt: TGTGCCAGCAGCCGGCGAGATACGCAGTATTTT
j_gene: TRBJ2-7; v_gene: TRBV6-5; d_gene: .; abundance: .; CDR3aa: CASSTMETHEQYF; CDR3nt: TGTGCCAGCAGTACTATGGAGACCCACGAGCAGTACTTC
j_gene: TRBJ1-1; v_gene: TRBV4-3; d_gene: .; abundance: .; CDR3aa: CASSQQGLNTEAFF; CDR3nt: TGCGCCAGCAGCCAACAGGGTTTGAACACTGAAGCTTTCTTT
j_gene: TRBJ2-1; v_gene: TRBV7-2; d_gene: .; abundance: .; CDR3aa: CASSSTGNYNEQFF; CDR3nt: TGTGCCAGCAGCTCAACCGGGAACTACAATGAGCAGTTCTTC
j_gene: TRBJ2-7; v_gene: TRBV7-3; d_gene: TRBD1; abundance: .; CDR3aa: CASSTQGELEQYF; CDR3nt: TGTGCCAGCAGCACCCAGGGGGAGCTCGAGCAGTACTTC
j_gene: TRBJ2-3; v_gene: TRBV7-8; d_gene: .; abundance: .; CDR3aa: CASSLQFLDTQYF; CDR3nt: TGTGCCAGCAGCTTACAGTTCCTAGATACGCAGTATTTT
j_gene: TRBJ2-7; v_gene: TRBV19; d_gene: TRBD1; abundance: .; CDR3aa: CASSEDRAYEQYF; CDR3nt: TGTGCCAGTAGTGAGGACAGGGCCTACGAGCAGTACTTC
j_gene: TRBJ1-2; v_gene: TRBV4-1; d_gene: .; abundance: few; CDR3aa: CASSPPPGRLLYGYTF; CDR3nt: TGCGCCAGCAGCCCACCCCCCGGCAGACTCCTCTATGGCTACACCTTC
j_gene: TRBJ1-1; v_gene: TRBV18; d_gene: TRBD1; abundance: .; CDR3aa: CASSPRRDRGMNTEAFF; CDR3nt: TGTGCCAGCTCACCACGCCGGGACAGGGGCATGAACACTGAAGCTTTCTTT
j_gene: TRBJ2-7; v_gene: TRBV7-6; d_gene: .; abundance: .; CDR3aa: CASSPRAASSYEQYF; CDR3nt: TGTGCCAGCAGCCCCCGGGCCGCGAGCTCCTACGAGCAGTACTTC
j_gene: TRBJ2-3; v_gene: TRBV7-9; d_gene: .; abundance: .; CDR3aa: CASSPQDRIGQYF; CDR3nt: TGTGCCAGCAGCCCGCAAGACAGGATCGGGCAGTATTTT
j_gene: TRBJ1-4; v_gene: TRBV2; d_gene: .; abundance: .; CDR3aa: CASGYLNEKLFF; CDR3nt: TGTGCCAGCGGATACCTTAATGAAAAACTGTTTTTT
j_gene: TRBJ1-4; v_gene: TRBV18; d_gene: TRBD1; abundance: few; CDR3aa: CASSQGTGDEKLFF; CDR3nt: TGTGCCAGCTCACAGGGGACAGGGGATGAAAAACTGTTTTTT
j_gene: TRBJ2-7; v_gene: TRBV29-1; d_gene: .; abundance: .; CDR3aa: CSVALVQIYYEQYF; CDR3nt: TGCAGCGTTGCTCTGGTACAGATCTACTACGAGCAGTACTTC